These 29 T cell receptor beta chains originate from one sample sequenced in a study of OX40 agonist ivuxolimab in advanced cancers. The repertoire was sequenced with immunoSEQ multiplex PCR; TCRdb's copy has only in-frame clones and lacks some. The table shows about 63,000 clones, with 77% occurring only once. The starting material was CD4+ or CD8+ T cells sorted from blood, obtained in a trial of the OX40 agonist ivuxolimab. The receptors come from an adult with an advanced solid tumor such as melanoma, head and neck, liver or kidney cancer.

This clone showed up just once. J is TRBJ1-5 and V is TRBV29-1; D may be TRBD1 (5 bases). The CDR3 has 14 amino acids. The V end lost 4 bases, the J end lost 3 bases, and 13 bases lay between the germline ends. From germline, CDR1 is SQVTM and CDR2 ANQGSEA. The CDR3 protein is CSVVDGDVNQPQHF. CDR3 nucleotide sequence: TGCAGCGTTGTGGACGGGGACGTCAATCAGCCCCAGCATTTT.

This clone has a single count. J is TRBJ2-3 and V is TRBV7-9; 9 bases line up with TRBD2. Germline loops: CDR1 SEHNR, CDR2 FQNEAQ (reference sequence). The length of the CDR3 is 14 residues. J gave up 6 bases and V 3 bases, and 4 bases lay outside the gene matches. The CDR3 DNA is TGTGCCAGCAGCTTGGGACTAGCCCGCGATACGCAGTATTTT. Encoded protein: CASSLGLARDTQYF. Drawing the rest from reference TRBV7-9 and TRBJ2-3, the complete variable domain is DTGVSQNPRHKITKRGQNVTFRCDPISEHNRLYWYRQTLGQGPEFLTYFQNEAQLEKSRLLSDRFSAERPKGSFSTLEIQRTEQGDSAMYLCASSLGLARDTQYFGPGTRLTVL.

V gene TRBV18 combines with J gene TRBJ2-5; TRBD1 matches at 8 bases. The V gene's germline CDR1 is KGHSH and CDR2 LQKENI. The CDR3 runs 15 residues. Trimming took 0 bases from V and 5 from J; bases not matched to a gene: 5. The CDR3 region has the DNA TGTGCCAGCTCACCACCCAGCAGGGGGCTGGAGACCCAGTACTTC. Amino acid sequence: CASSPPSRGLETQYF.

This clone was counted once. V usage is TRBV5-1 and J usage is TRBJ2-7; tentatively, D is TRBD1 or TRBD2 (5 bases each). The V gene lost 0 bases and the J gene lost 4 bases, with 17 bases spanning the gap. Looked up from germline, CDR1 is SGHRS and CDR2 is YFSETQ. The CDR3 covers 16 residues. The DNA of the CDR3 is TGCGCCAGCAGCTTGGATCCCCGAGGGGAGAGTTACGAGCAGTACTTC. This encodes CASSLDPRGESYEQYF.

The gene calls are TRBV7-6 and TRBJ2-3, with a tentative D call TRBD2 (5 bases). This CDR3 comprises 14 residues. The germline gives CDR1 SGHVS, CDR2 FNYEAQ. Trimming left V 4 bases short and J 3 bases short, with 11 bases between. The CDR3 loop is CASSSHEGTDTQYF. The CDR3 coding sequence is TGTGCCAGCAGCTCCCATGAGGGAACAGATACGCAGTATTTT.

The chain employs TRBV5-1 and TRBJ1-2; no definite D call. V was trimmed by 3 bases and J by 5 bases, leaving 23 bases between them. Looked up from germline, CDR1 is SGHRS and CDR2 is YFSETQ. This CDR3 spans 17 amino acids. This chain's CDR3 is CASSSREDRHPGYGYTF. The CDR3 DNA reads TGCGCCAGCAGCTCCCGAGAGGATCGCCACCCAGGATATGGCTACACCTTC. Complete variable domain (other parts from reference TRBV5-1 and TRBJ1-2): KAGVTQTPRYLIKTRGQQVTLSCSPISGHRSVSWYQQTPGQGLQFLFEYFSETQRNKGNFPGRFSGRQFSNSRSEMNVSTLELGDSALYLCASSSREDRHPGYGYTFGSGTRLTVV.

The V and J genes are TRBV19 and TRBJ1-3; D not certain. Germline loops: CDR1 LNHDA, CDR2 SQIVND (reference sequence). The CDR3 sequence is 14 residues long. V was pared by 7 bases and J by 0 bases, with 10 bases between. The CDR3 region has the DNA TGTGCCAGTATGTCCTTTCACTCTGGAAACACCATATATTTT. As protein: CASMSFHSGNTIYF.

This chain links TRBV6-1 with TRBJ2-7; D gene unclear. Germline CDR1 reads MNHNS; CDR2 reads SASEGT. The CDR3 runs 14 residues. V was cut by 4 bases and J by 1 base, with 11 bases left in between. This CDR3 is CASSVQRRSYEQYF. The CDR3 DNA is TGTGCCAGCAGTGTGCAGCGTAGATCCTACGAGCAGTACTTC.

The gene calls are TRBV4-1 and TRBJ2-1, with a tentative D call TRBD2 (6 bases). V lost 0 bases and J lost 5, with 17 bases in between. The CDR3 extends over 17 amino acids. Germline loops: CDR1 MGHRA, CDR2 YSYEKL. CDR3 residues: CASSQDISGVYDNEQFF. CDR3 DNA: TGCGCCAGCAGCCAAGATATTTCGGGAGTCTATGACAATGAGCAGTTCTTC.

The chain has TRBV30 and TRBJ1-1; D is uncertain. CDR1 and CDR2 from the germline V gene are GTSNPN and SVGIG (reference sequence). Trimming cost V 8 bases and J 1 base, with 14 bases left between them. The CDR3 is made up of 13 amino acids. The CDR3 bases are TGTGCCCGCAAGATGGAAGAGAACACTGAAGCTTTCTTT. Translating it yields CARKMEENTEAFF.

This clone was seen a single time. The CDR3 spells CASSWSSGDYEQYF. The CDR3 nucleotides read TGTGCCAGCAGCTGGTCTAGCGGGGACTACGAGCAGTACTTC. This chain joins TRBV7-8 and TRBJ2-7, with 9 bases fitting TRBD2. Germline loops: CDR1 SGHVS, CDR2 FQNEAQ. CDR3 length: 14 amino acids. V trimming: 4 bases; J trimming: 3 bases; junction bases outside the gene matches: 4.

The chain recombines TRBV7-9 with TRBJ1-4; D call uncertain. The V gene's germline CDR1 is SEHNR and CDR2 FQNEAQ (reference sequence). The CDR3 spans 14 residues. V was cut by 5 bases and J by 7 bases, with 14 bases left in between. CDR3 sequence: CASSLDGLPEKLFF. The CDR3 DNA reads TGTGCCAGCAGCCTGGACGGGCTCCCTGAAAAACTGTTTTTT.

The rearrangement links TRBV6-1 to TRBJ2-3; the D is unclear. This CDR3 comprises 14 residues. Germline V gene sequence: CDR1 MNHNS, CDR2 SASEGT. V shed 6 bases and J shed 2 bases, with 12 bases lying between them. CDR3 amino acids: CASRTERSTDTQYF. CDR3 coding DNA: TGTGCCAGCAGGACTGAAAGGTCCACAGATACGCAGTATTTT.

The chain couples TRBV15 to TRBJ2-1, with D unclear. The V end was cut by 0 bases, the J end by 10 bases, with 10 bases between. Germline V CDR1 and CDR2: LNHNV, YYDKDF (reference sequence). CDR3 length: 13 residues. CDR3 coding DNA: TGTGCCACCAGCAGAGATTTGCGTGGCGAGCAGTTCTTC. Encoded protein: CATSRDLRGEQFF.

The V gene is TRBV5-6, the J gene TRBJ1-2, with D unresolved. The CDR3 totals 15 residues. Per germline, CDR1 SGHDT and CDR2 YYEEEE. Trimming shortened V by 5 bases and J by 3 bases, and 17 bases separated the two germline ends. The CDR3 DNA reads TGTGCCAGCAGGGCCCGGGCAAGCGGCGACTATGGCTACACCTTC. This encodes CASRARASGDYGYTF.

The chain is built from TRBV7-8 and TRBJ2-1; a possible D gene is TRBD2 (5 bases). V dropped 6 bases and J dropped 3 bases, with 15 bases sitting between them. The CDR3 runs to 15 residues. The germline V gene encodes CDR1 SGHVS and CDR2 FQNEAQ. CDR3: CASSPTRISYNEQFF. DNA for the CDR3: TGTGCCAGCAGTCCTACTAGGATCAGCTACAATGAGCAGTTCTTC.

The chain carries TRBV6-1 and TRBJ1-6; D remains unclear. V dropped 11 bases and J dropped 5 bases, with 13 bases sitting between them. This CDR3 comprises 13 residues. Germline values: CDR1 MNHNS, CDR2 SASEGT. CDR3 sequence (DNA): TGTGCCGGGCGATCCTTGGATAATTCACCCCTCCACTTT. Protein: CAGRSLDNSPLHF.

This clone was found a few times. Here the CDR3 reads CAIYRQGRVYEQYF. CDR3 in DNA: TGTGCCATCTATAGACAGGGACGGGTCTACGAGCAGTACTTC. This chain joins TRBV21-1 and TRBJ2-7; the D call of TRBD1 is as the table states it, not checked on the DNA. TRBV21-1 is a documented pseudogene. CDR3 length: 14 amino acids.

This rearrangement joins TRBV6-5 to TRBJ1-2; D is possibly TRBD1 (6 bases). The germline V gene has CDR1 MNHEY and CDR2 SVGAGI. This CDR3 contains 16 residues. Trimming pared 0 bases from V and 1 base from J, leaving 12 bases between. The DNA for the CDR3 is TGTGCCAGCAGTTACTCGAACTTAGGGGGTAACTATGGCTACACCTTC. As protein: CASSYSNLGGNYGYTF.

The table lists this clone with a few counts. The V and J genes are TRBV6-1 and TRBJ2-2, with 8 bases aligning to TRBD2. CDR1 is MNHNS and CDR2 is SASEGT in the germline V gene. The CDR3 runs to 14 residues. Trimming cost V 9 bases and J 0 bases; bases outside gene matches: 3. The chain's CDR3 is CASTSGANTGELFF. CDR3 nucleotides: TGTGCCAGTACTAGCGGAGCGAACACCGGGGAGCTGTTTTTT.

V is TRBV9 and J is TRBJ2-3; 8 bases line up with TRBD2. V shed 2 bases, J shed 3 bases, and the junction held 17 bases outside the gene matches. The germline CDR1 and CDR2 sequences are SGDLS and YYNGEE. The CDR3 sequence is 19 residues long. The CDR3 is CASSVATPTSGIPTDTQYF. The CDR3 region has the DNA TGTGCCAGCAGCGTCGCCACCCCCACTAGCGGCATACCGACAGATACGCAGTATTTT. The variable domain in full, completed from reference TRBV9 and TRBJ2-3, reads DSGVTQTPKHLITATGQRVTLRCSPRSGDLSVYWYQQSLDQGLQFLIQYYNGEERAKGNILERFSAQQFPDLHSELNLSSLELGDSALYFCASSVATPTSGIPTDTQYFGPGTRLTVL.

This chain connects TRBV19 to TRBJ2-5; perhaps TRBD1 as D (6 bases). The CDR3 has 13 amino acids. Trimming took off 6 bases at V and 2 bases at J, with 10 bases between the two ends. Germline assignment: CDR1 LNHDA and CDR2 SQIVND (reference sequence). This CDR3 reads CASSPRGQETQYF. Here the CDR3 DNA reads TGTGCCAGTAGCCCAAGGGGGCAAGAGACCCAGTACTTC.

This chain uses TRBV5-3 with TRBJ1-1; TRBD1 is a possible D gene (5 bases). TRBV5-3 is classed as an ORF, of uncertain function. The CDR3 has 15 residues. V lost 6 bases and J 1 base, leaving 16 bases between the germline ends. The chain's CDR3 is CARKGKGHSNTEAFF. In DNA form, the CDR3 reads TGTGCCAGAAAGGGAAAGGGGCACTCGAACACTGAAGCTTTCTTT.

The chain links TRBV28 to TRBJ2-1; D is perhaps TRBD2 (6 bases). The CDR3 length is 16 residues. Trimming left V 4 bases short and J 7 bases short, with 20 bases between. Germline CDR1 is MDHEN and CDR2 is SYDVKM. The CDR3 reads CASSSLGRGNENEQFF. CDR3 in DNA: TGTGCCAGCAGTTCCCTCGGACGCGGGAATGAGAATGAGCAGTTCTTC.

The chain is built from TRBV9 and TRBJ1-5; D possibly corresponds to TRBD1 (5 bases). In germline, CDR1 is SGDLS, CDR2 YYNGEE. The V end lost 1 base, the J end lost 3 bases, and 11 bases lay between the germline ends. The CDR3 sequence is 15 residues long. The CDR3 DNA sequence: TGTGCCAGCAGCGTAAAAGCAGGGCCCAATCAGCCCCAGCATTTT. Its translation is CASSVKAGPNQPQHF.

The chain is built from TRBV18 and TRBJ2-7, with D uncertain. Germline V gene lookup returns CDR1 KGHSH and CDR2 LQKENI. This CDR3 is built from 12 residues. Trimming removed 3 bases at V and 7 bases at J, with 10 bases between. Here the CDR3 reads CASSPDGGEQYF. CDR3 nucleotides: TGTGCCAGCTCACCGGATGGTGGGGAGCAGTACTTC.

This clone was observed a handful of times. This chain uses TRBV5-4 with TRBJ1-2, with D perhaps matching TRBD1 (6 bases). This CDR3 region has 13 residues. V lost 4 bases, J lost 4 bases, and 11 bases lay in between. The germline V gene encodes CDR1 SGHNT and CDR2 YYREEE (reference sequence). DNA for the CDR3: TGTGCCAGCAGCCCAGGACAGAGCTATGGCTACACCTTC. Its protein product is CASSPGQSYGYTF.

The chain combines TRBV28 with TRBJ1-2; D ambiguous. Trimming shortened V by 7 bases and J by 3 bases, and 18 bases separated the two germline ends. The CDR3 covers 15 residues. Germline V gene lookup returns CDR1 MDHEN and CDR2 SYDVKM. The CDR3: CASTTLGIKDYGYTF. The DNA for the CDR3 is TGTGCCAGCACCACTCTGGGGATTAAGGACTATGGCTACACCTTC.

This chain uses TRBV6-5 with TRBJ1-6; D not resolved. This CDR3 region has 12 residues. CDR1 and CDR2 (germline): MNHEY, SVGAGI. Trimming stripped 1 base from V and 9 bases from J, with 4 bases between. The CDR3: CASSYWGSPLHF. In DNA form, the CDR3 reads TGTGCCAGCAGTTACTGGGGTTCACCCCTCCACTTT.